This TCR beta chain is from a study of T cells after posttransplantation cyclophosphamide. Study-level points and caveats: Donor CD8+ memory clones often dominated recipient blood repertoires at later times.

Comments on this clone: Its target is unknown.

In germline, CDR1 is MNHEY, CDR2 SMNVEV (reference sequence). Trimming pared 6 bases from V and 0 bases from J, leaving 17 bases between. This CDR3 contains 16 residues. Cyclophosphamide on days +3 and +4 followed busulfan-fludarabine conditioning and a marrow graft. Profiling relied on immunoSEQ multiplex PCR, and the TCRdb table lists in-frame clones only, not all of them. The data show 15,000 to 20,000 clones, 70% to 85% seen once. This receptor was identified in a male patient aged 25-45 years who received an allogeneic stem cell transplant from a related donor, was CMV-positive, and had acute GVHD only. Some T cells may be the graft donor's. The sequenced sample was PBMCs, obtained after an allogeneic stem cell transplant with post-transplant cyclophosphamide. The rearrangement links TRBV27 to TRBJ1-1; possibly TRBD1 for D (5 bases). CDR3 region: CASSLGVWGMNTEAFF. In DNA, the CDR3 is TGTGCCAGCAGCCTAGGGGTATGGGGAATGAACACTGAAGCTTTCTTT.